This TCR beta chain originates from a study of blood T cell repertoires in COVID-19. Produced via immunoSEQ multiplex PCR; TCRdb's table is partial and in-frame only. There are 140,000 to 150,000 clones in the sample; 84% occur only once, and approximately 45% lies in the top ten. The CDR3 loop spans 16 amino acids. Per the germline V gene, CDR1 is SEHNR and CDR2 is FQNEAQ (reference sequence). V was shortened by 3 bases and J by 1 base, with 15 bases between the two germline ends. The genes are TRBV7-9 and TRBJ1-2, with a possible D match to TRBD1 (6 bases). This clonotype was obtained from a human donor in a cohort sampled during active COVID-19. The specimen was peripheral blood. The CDR3 nucleotides are TGTGCCAGCAGCTTTCATGGGGGCGCGCATAACTATGGCTACACCTTC. Translation gives CASSFHGGAHNYGYTF.